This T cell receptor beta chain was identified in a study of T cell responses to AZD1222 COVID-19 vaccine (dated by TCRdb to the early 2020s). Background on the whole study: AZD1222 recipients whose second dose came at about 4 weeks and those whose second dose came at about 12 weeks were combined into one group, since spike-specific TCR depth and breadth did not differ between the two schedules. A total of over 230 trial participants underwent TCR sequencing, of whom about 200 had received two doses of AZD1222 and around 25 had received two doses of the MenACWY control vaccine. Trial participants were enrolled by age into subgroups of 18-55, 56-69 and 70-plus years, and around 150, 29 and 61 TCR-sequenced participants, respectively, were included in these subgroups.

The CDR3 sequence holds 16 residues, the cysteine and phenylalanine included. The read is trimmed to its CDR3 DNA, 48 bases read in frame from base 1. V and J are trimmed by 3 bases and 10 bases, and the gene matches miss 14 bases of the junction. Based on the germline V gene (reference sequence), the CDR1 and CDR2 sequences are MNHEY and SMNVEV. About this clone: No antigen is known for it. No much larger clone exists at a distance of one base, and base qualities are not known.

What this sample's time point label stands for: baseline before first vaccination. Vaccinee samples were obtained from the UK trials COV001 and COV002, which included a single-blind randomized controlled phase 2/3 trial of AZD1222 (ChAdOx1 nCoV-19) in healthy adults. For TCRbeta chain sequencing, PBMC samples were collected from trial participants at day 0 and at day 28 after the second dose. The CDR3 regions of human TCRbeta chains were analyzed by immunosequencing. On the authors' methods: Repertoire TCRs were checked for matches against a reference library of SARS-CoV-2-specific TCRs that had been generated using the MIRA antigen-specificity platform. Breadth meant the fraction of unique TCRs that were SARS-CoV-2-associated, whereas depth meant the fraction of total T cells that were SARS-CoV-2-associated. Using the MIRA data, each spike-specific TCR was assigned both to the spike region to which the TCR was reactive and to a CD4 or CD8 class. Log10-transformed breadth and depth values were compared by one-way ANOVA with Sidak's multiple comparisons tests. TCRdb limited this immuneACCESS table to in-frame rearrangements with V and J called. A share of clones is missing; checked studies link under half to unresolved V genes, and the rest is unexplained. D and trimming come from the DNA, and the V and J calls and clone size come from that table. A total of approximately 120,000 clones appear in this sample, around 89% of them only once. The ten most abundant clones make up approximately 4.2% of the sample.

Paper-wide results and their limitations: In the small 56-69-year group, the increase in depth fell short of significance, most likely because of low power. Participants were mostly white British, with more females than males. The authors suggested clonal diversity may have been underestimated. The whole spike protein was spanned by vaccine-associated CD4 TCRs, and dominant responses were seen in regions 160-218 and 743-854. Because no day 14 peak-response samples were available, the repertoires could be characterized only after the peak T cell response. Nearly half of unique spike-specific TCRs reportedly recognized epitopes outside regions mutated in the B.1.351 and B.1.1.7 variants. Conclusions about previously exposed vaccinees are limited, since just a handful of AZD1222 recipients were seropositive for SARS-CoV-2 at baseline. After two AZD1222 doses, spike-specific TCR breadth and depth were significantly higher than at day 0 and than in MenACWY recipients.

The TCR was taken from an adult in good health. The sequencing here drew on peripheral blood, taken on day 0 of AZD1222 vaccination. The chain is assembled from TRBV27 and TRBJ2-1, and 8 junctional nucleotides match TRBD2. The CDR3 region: CASSFYGASGSGEQFF. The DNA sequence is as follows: TGTGCCAGCAGTTTCTACGGGGCTAGCGGGTCTGGGGAGCAGTTCTTC.